This T cell receptor (beta chain) comes out of a study of shared clonotypes between healthy human individuals. As for the study in general: Every donor yielded three CD4 naive, three CD4 memory, two CD8 naive and one CD8 memory plate.

Study-wide findings and caveats: Non-shared clonotypes displayed generation probabilities falling below those of clonotypes present in all four donors. Represented genetic and exposure-history diversity was restricted by having few donors.

Per germline, CDR1 SEHNR and CDR2 FQNEAQ (reference sequence). The CDR3 contains 16 residues. As concerns this clone: The antigen remains undetermined. One end of the junction fails to match germline, which may point to a read error.

Deep was the level used in running the assay. Sequencing used immunoSEQ multiplex PCR; TCRdb keeps in-frame clones, though not all of them. Of fewer than 1.8 million clones listed, less than 99% were seen once; the top ten hold roughly 0.36%. The clonotype comes from a man aged 30 to 39 in good health. The sequenced material came from naive CD4+ T cells sorted from blood. Subset defined: CD45RA+ positively selected. The chain employs TRBV7-9 and TRBJ2-7; 8 bases fit TRBD1. In nucleotides, the CDR3 is TGTGCCTGCAGCTCAGCTACCGGGACAGGTGAATTGGAGCAGTACTTC. It specifies CACSSATGTGELEQYF.